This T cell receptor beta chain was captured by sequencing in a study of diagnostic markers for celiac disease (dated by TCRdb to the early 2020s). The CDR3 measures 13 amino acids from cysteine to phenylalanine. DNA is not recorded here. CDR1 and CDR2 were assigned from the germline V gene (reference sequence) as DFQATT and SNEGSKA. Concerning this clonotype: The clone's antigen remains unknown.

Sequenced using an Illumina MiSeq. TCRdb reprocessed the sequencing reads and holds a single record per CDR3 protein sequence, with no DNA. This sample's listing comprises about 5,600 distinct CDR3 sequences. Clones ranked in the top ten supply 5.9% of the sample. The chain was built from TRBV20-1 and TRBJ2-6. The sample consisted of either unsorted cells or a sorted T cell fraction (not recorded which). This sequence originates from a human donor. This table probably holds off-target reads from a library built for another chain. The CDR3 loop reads CSARGPGANVLTF.